The entry below describes one T cell receptor beta chain. Per the original methods: The authors estimated nucleated cell counts from reference gene primer amplification. The repertoire was sequenced with immunoSEQ multiplex PCR; TCRdb's copy has only in-frame clones and lacks some. V and J calls and clone size follow that table, whereas D and trimming were derived from the DNA. In the table there are 90,000 to 120,000 clones, 75% to 95% of which are singletons. This sample is drawn from a study of blood T cell repertoires in COVID-19. Study summary: Nucleic acid was either cDNA or gDNA, and it came from T cells, B-cell-depleted T cells, or PBMCs.

CDR1 and CDR2 (germline): SGHVS, FQNEAQ. Trimming shortened V by 5 bases and J by 6 bases, and 16 bases separated the two germline ends. The CDR3 sequence is 15 residues long. The chain joins TRBV7-8 to TRBJ1-4; D may be TRBD1 (5 bases). Material for sequencing was peripheral blood. This TCR derives from a woman aged 25 to 45 with acute or convalescent COVID-19. The CDR3 coding sequence is TGTGCCAGCAGCCCCTTCGGAGGAGGGGATGAAAAACTGTTTTTT. As protein: CASSPFGGGDEKLFF.